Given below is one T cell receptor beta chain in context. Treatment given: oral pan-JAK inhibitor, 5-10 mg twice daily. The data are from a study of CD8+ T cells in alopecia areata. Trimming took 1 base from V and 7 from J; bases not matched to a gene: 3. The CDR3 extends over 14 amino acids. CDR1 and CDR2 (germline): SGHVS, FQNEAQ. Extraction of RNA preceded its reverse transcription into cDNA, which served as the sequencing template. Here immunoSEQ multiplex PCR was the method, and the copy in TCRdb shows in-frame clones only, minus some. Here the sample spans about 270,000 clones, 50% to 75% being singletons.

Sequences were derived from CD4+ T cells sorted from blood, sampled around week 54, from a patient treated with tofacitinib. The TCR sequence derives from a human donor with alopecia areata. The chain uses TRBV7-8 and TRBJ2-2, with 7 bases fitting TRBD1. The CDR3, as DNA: TGTGCCAGCAGCTTAGGACAGGGCAACGGGGAGCTGTTTTTT. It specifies CASSLGQGNGELFF. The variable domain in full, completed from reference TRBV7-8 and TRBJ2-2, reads GAGVSQSPRYKVAKRGQDVALRCDPISGHVSLFWYQQALGQGPEFLTYFQNEAQLDKSGLPSDRFFAERPEGSVSTLKIQRTQQEDSAVYLCASSLGQGNGELFFGEGSRLTVL.